The clone carrying this TCR beta chain was seen a handful of times. Out of approximately 10 ml of fresh peripheral blood came the PBMCs. These data come from a study of T cells in Graves' hyperthyroidism and ophthalmopathy. Per the germline V gene, CDR1 is LNHNV and CDR2 is YYDKDF (reference sequence). The CDR3 has 13 amino acids. V lost 0 bases and J lost 2, with 5 bases in between. From RNA transcripts, TCR beta CDR3 regions were amplified. TCR CDR3 regions were first amplified by RT-PCR with HTBI primers. TCRdb re-derived calls from the multiplex PCR reads in MiXCR, one entry per CDR3 protein. The repertoire holds 500,000 to 750,000 distinct CDR3 sequences, with less than 20% as singletons.

The clonotype comes from a woman aged 25 to 39 with Graves' hyperthyroidism. Sequenced input: blood. The V gene is TRBV15, the J gene TRBJ2-7; the D is unclear. The CDR3, as DNA: TGTGCCACCAGCAGAGATTGGGCCTACGAGCAGTACTTC. As protein: CATSRDWAYEQYF.